One and the same sample provided the 5 T cell receptor beta chains below, sequenced in a study of response to subunit inactivated influenza vaccine (dated by TCRdb to the late 2010s). Reading the label with the study, this specimen's time point is: 45 days after influenza vaccine administration. The receptor library was made with RT-PCR. The instrument given in TCRdb is Illumina HiSeq 2500. TCRdb trimmed the raw reads at Q25, called clones with MiXCR and kept productive beta chains. Records with the same CDR3 protein are collapsed into one entry carrying the most frequent genes and DNA. Across this sample there are approximately 500,000 distinct CDR3 sequences, with over 10% seen only once. Under 15% of the sample is held by the ten biggest clonotypes. Material: PBMCs from blood, obtained roughly 6 weeks after vaccination. The receptor set was obtained from a man between 50 and 59 years old who received an inactivated influenza vaccine. Donor details come from another sample of the same person, matched by shared clones.

The genes are TRBV9 and TRBJ2-2; TRBD2 matches 9 bases. Trimming at V came to 3 bases and at J to 6 bases, leaving 9 bases not matched to a gene. There are 16 residues in the CDR3. CDR1 is SGDLS, CDR2 YYNGEE, per germline. The CDR3 coding sequence is TGTGCCAGCAGCGCTGCTAGCGGGACTATCGCCGGGGAGCTGTTTTTT. It yields the protein CASSAASGTIAGELFF. The full variable domain, its missing parts supplied by reference TRBV9 and TRBJ2-2, is DSGVTQTPKHLITATGQRVTLRCSPRSGDLSVYWYQQSLDQGLQFLIQYYNGEERAKGNILERFSAQQFPDLHSELNLSSLELGDSALYFCASSAASGTIAGELFFGEGSRLTVL.

This clonotype was recorded many times. Sequence at one end of the junction differs from germline and may be a read error. The chain uses TRBV12-3 or TRBV12-4 and TRBJ2-7, with a possible D match to TRBD1 (6 bases). This CDR3 is 14 amino acids long. As DNA, the CDR3 is TGTGCCAGCAGCTTAGCAGGGGCCTCCTACGAGCAGTACTTC. It specifies CASSLAGASYEQYF.

The rearrangement links TRBV6-2 or TRBV6-3 to TRBJ2-7, with a possible D match to TRBD1 (6 bases). The CDR3 totals 17 residues. The germline gives CDR1 MNHEY, CDR2 SVGEGT. Trimming took 1 base from V and 5 from J, leaving 21 bases between them. CDR3 in DNA: TGTGCCAGCAGTTACTACCCCAAGAGGGGGAAGTTCAACGAGCAGTACTTC. This codes for CASSYYPKRGKFNEQYF.

J is TRBJ2-7 and V is TRBV24-1, with 12 positions matching TRBD2. In germline, CDR1 is KGHDR, CDR2 SFDVKD. CDR3 length: 16 amino acids. V trimming: 2 bases; J trimming: 5 bases; junction bases outside the gene matches: 6. This chain's CDR3 is CATSDSLAGGRDEQYF. The CDR3, as DNA: TGTGCCACCAGTGATTCTCTAGCGGGAGGGCGGGACGAGCAGTACTTC.

A note on this clonotype: A much larger clone lies one base from this, so it may be a read error. The rearrangement uses TRBV12-3 or TRBV12-4 and TRBJ2-6, with a tentative D call TRBD1 (5 bases). The CDR3 is 16 residues long. The CDR3 spells CGSSLGRRSGANVLTF. CDR3 coding DNA: TGTGGCAGCAGTTTGGGGCGGCGATCTGGGGCCAACGTCCTGACTTTC.